Sequencing of this T cell receptor beta chain was carried out in a study of T-cell reconstitution after alpha-beta-depleted transplantation in children. Construction of the TCRbeta library involved unique molecular identifiers. TCRdb recomputed calls from the PCR reads with MiXCR, one row per CDR3 protein. The data hold about 610,000 distinct CDR3 sequences, with roughly a tenth observed a single time. The CDR3 is 15 residues long. Germline V gene lookup returns CDR1 SQVTM and CDR2 ANQGSEA. The V segment lost 7 bases and the J segment 1 base; nucleotides outside the gene matches: 9. The chain links TRBV29-1 to TRBJ2-3; 9 positions agree with TRBD2. Here the sequenced sample was PBMCs from the stem cell graft donor, taken from the stem cell graft. The source is a human donor who donated a stem cell graft to a child with acute myeloid leukemia. The chain's CDR3 is CSGAGGHEGTDTQYF. DNA for the CDR3: TGCAGCGGGGCGGGGGGGCACGAGGGCACAGATACGCAGTATTTT.